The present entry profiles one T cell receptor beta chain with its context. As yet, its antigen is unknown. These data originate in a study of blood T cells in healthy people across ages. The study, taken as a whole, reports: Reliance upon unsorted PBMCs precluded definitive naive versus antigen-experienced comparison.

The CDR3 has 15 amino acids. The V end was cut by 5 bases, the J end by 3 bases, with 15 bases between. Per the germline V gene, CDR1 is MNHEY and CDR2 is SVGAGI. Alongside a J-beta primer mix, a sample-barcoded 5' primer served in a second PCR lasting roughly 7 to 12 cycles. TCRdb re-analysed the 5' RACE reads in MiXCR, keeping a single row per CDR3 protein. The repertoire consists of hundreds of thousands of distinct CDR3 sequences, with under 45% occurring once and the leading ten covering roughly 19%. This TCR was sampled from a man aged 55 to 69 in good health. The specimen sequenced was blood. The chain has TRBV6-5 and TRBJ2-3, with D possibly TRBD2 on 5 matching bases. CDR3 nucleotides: TGTGCCAGCAGTGCGAGCGGAAGGGAGACAGATACGCAGTATTTT. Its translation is CASSASGRETDTQYF.